The 4 T cell receptor beta chains in this list originate from one sample, sequenced in a study of early T cells in non-severe SARS-CoV-2 infection. TCRdb re-analysed the 5' RACE reads in MiXCR, keeping a single row per CDR3 protein. The table includes some 22,000 distinct CDR3 sequences, under 4.5% detected once. Sequencing used whole blood. The receptors here all came from an adult who was a healthcare worker with PCR-confirmed SARS-CoV-2 infection or an uninfected control (not recorded which).

This clonotype was seen many times. The rearrangement joins TRBV10-2 to TRBJ2-1; D is possibly TRBD1 (6 bases). V lost 7 bases and J lost 10, with 14 bases in between. The CDR3 has 12 residues. In germline, CDR1 is WSHSY, CDR2 SAAADI. Written as DNA, the CDR3 is TGCGCCAGCACCACAAGGGGGAAAGAGCAGTTCTTC. It yields the protein CASTTRGKEQFF.

This clonotype showed up many times. The chain employs TRBV7-2 and TRBJ2-3; D remains unclear. With 1 base removed from V and 2 bases from J, the gap between germline ends came to 10 bases. Germline assignment: CDR1 SGHTA and CDR2 FQGNSA. The length of the CDR3 is 15 residues. Here the CDR3 reads CASSLVGWDTDTQYF. The CDR3 DNA reads TGTGCCAGCAGCTTAGTGGGTTGGGACACAGATACGCAGTATTTT.

There are many counts of this clonotype. The chain's CDR3 is CASSPIRQGMNTEAFF. The CDR3 DNA follows: TGTGCCAGCTCACCAATCAGACAGGGGATGAACACTGAAGCTTTCTTT. The gene calls are TRBV18 and TRBJ1-1; 8 bases are shared with TRBD1. J lost 0 bases, V lost 2 bases, and 5 bases had no gene match. CDR3 length equals 16 residues. Germline lookup yields CDR1 KGHSH and CDR2 LQKENI.

The chain is built from TRBV20-1 and TRBJ2-5, with D perhaps matching TRBD2 (5 bases). Trimming removed 3 bases from V and 4 bases from J, with 9 bases in between. CDR1 DFQATT and CDR2 SNEGSKA come from the germline V gene (reference sequence). This CDR3 region has 12 residues. This chain's CDR3 is CSAREAGETQYF. Here the CDR3 DNA reads TGCAGTGCTAGGGAGGCGGGAGAGACCCAGTACTTC.